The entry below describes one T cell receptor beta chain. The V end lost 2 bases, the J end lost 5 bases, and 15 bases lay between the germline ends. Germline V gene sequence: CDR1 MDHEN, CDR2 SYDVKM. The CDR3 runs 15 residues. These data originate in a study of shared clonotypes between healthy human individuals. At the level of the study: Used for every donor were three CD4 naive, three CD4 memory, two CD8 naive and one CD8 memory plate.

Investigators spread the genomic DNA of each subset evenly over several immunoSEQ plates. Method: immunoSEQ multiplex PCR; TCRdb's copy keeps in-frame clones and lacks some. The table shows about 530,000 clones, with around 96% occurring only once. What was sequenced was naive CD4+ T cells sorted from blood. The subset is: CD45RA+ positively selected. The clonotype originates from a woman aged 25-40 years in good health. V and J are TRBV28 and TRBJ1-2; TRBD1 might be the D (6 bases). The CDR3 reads CASSLRGGTPYGYTF. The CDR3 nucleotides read TGTGCCAGCAGTTTAAGGGGAGGGACACCGTATGGCTACACCTTC.